This T cell receptor (beta chain) was found in a study of PD-1 blockade in classical Hodgkin lymphoma. Turning to the study itself: Nivolumab 3 mg/kg was given intravenously every 2 weeks. Overall study findings and caveats: TCR diversity at baseline was reported to be reduced in newly diagnosed patients relative to healthy donors.

This CDR3 contains 15 residues. The V end lost 0 bases, the J end lost 10 bases, and 16 bases lay between the germline ends. From germline, CDR1 is SGHRS and CDR2 YFSETQ. Exposure to brentuximab vedotin varied, and each patient had relapsed following autologous stem cell transplantation. Each best response was a complete response, a partial response or progressive disease. Clones were sequenced by immunoSEQ multiplex PCR, and TCRdb holds only the in-frame ones, with some missing. In the table there are roughly 100,000 clones, around 89% of which are singletons. This clone was found once. Antigen: not known.

The rearrangement links TRBV5-1 to TRBJ1-4, with a possible D match to TRBD1 (5 bases). The receptor's source is a human donor with classical Hodgkin lymphoma. Sequencing used peripheral blood mononuclear cells (PBMCs), obtained before the second cycle of nivolumab. In DNA, the CDR3 is TGCGCCAGCAGCTTGGCCGGGGAGGGGTCTGGAAAACTGTTTTTT. This gives the protein CASSLAGEGSGKLFF.